Included here is one TCR beta chain sequence, with context. With 2 bases removed from V and 4 bases from J, the gap between germline ends came to 8 bases. Germline-derived CDR1 and CDR2 are MGHRA and YSYEKL. The CDR3 totals 13 residues. This sample stems from a study of T cell changes during pregnancy in multiple sclerosis. Profiling relied on immunoSEQ multiplex PCR, and the TCRdb table lists in-frame clones only, not all of them. Of under 85,000 clones in the sample, about 93% were seen once. The material sequenced was CD4+ T cells from peripheral blood mononuclear cells, taken in the second trimester of pregnancy. This sequence originates from a female donor with multiple sclerosis, enrolled in a pregnancy study. The rearrangement joins TRBV4-1 to TRBJ1-2; D is perhaps TRBD1 (6 bases). CDR3 nucleotide sequence: TGCGCCAGCAGCCAACCCAGGGGCTATGGCTACACCTTC. This sequence encodes CASSQPRGYGYTF.